The sequence of this TCR beta chain was determined in a study of T-cell reconstitution after alpha-beta-depleted transplantation in children. Unique molecular identifiers tagged the TCRbeta library. TCRdb reprocessed the PCR reads via MiXCR and lists one record per CDR3 protein. The table shows over 150,000 distinct CDR3 sequences, with over 8.5% occurring only once. Looked up from germline, CDR1 is DFQATT and CDR2 is SNEGSKA (reference sequence). Trimming stripped 5 bases from V and 5 bases from J, with 26 bases between. CDR3 length equals 17 residues. This clonotype was seen at least ten times. The antigen remains unidentified. General study findings and limits: The high TCRbeta diversity at day 60 in some patients came from surviving recipient T cells and thymic progenitors. By one year post-transplant, T-cell counts and diversity largely arose from T cells that were newly produced. Expanded graft clones, several hundred of them, were reportedly the source of alpha-beta T cells about two months after transplant.

This material consisted of PBMCs, taken before TCRalphabeta/CD19-depleted stem cell transplant. The sequence derives from a boy aged 2-15 years with acute myeloid leukemia, due to receive a stem cell transplant. This chain links TRBV20-1 with TRBJ2-3, with D perhaps assigned TRBD1 or TRBD2 (5 bases each). CDR3 amino acids: CSAFLLTGPLKGDTQYF. The DNA for the CDR3 is TGCAGTGCTTTCCTCCTGACGGGACCGCTCAAGGGAGATACGCAGTATTTT.